Presented here are 25 T cell receptor beta chains from one specimen sequenced in a study of T cell responses to AZD1222 COVID-19 vaccine. TCRdb keeps only in-frame clones here, not all; method: immunoSEQ multiplex PCR. The top ten clones hold around 4.6% of a sample with about 110,000 clones, roughly four fifths of them seen once. This material consisted of peripheral blood, taken on day 0 of AZD1222 vaccination. The source of these receptors is an adult in good health.

V usage is TRBV4-3 and J usage is TRBJ1-2, with 11 bases identical to TRBD1. Germline V gives CDR1 LGHNA, CDR2 YSLEER. This CDR3 is built from 16 residues. After removal of 4 bases from V and 4 bases from J, the junction contained 8 bases not matched to a gene. The CDR3 DNA sequence: TGCGCCAGCAGCCGGACACCGGGACAGGGGGTCTATGGCTACACCTTC. Translation gives CASSRTPGQGVYGYTF.

The gene calls are TRBV7-2 and TRBJ1-3; perhaps TRBD1 as D (6 bases). CDR3 length: 15 residues. Germline V lookup: CDR1 SGHTA, CDR2 FQGNSA. Between the trimmed V and J ends, which lost 5 bases and 0 bases, there was a span of 11 bases. CDR3 DNA: TGTGCCAGCAGCAAGGGGGAGTTCTCTGGAAACACCATATATTTT. Translating it yields CASSKGEFSGNTIYF.

This sequence joins TRBV6-4 and TRBJ2-1, with D perhaps matching TRBD1 (5 bases). The germline CDR1 and CDR2 sequences are MRHNA and SNTAGT. The ends were cut back, 0 bases at V and 6 bases at J, with 6 bases in the middle. The CDR3 contains 13 residues. CDR3 protein: CASSDSGANEQFF. CDR3 bases: TGTGCCAGCAGTGACTCTGGGGCCAATGAGCAGTTCTTC.

The rearrangement uses TRBV6-5 and TRBJ2-7; D is unresolved. Germline values: CDR1 MNHEY, CDR2 SVGAGI. The CDR3 has 12 residues. V was pared by 4 bases and J by 6 bases, with 10 bases between. The CDR3 loop is CASSLYGGEQYF. The CDR3 DNA reads TGTGCCAGCAGTTTGTACGGTGGCGAGCAGTACTTC.

The CDR3 reads CASTSARGSNEKLFF. CDR3 sequence (DNA): TGTGCCAGCACCTCTGCCCGGGGAAGTAATGAAAAACTGTTTTTT. V gene TRBV2 combines with J gene TRBJ1-4, with D hard to call. This CDR3 spans 15 amino acids. The germline V gene encodes CDR1 SNHLY and CDR2 FYNNEI. V gave up 7 bases and J gave up 4 bases, with 16 bases separating them. The variable domain in full, with the rest retrieved from reference TRBV2 and TRBJ1-4, is EPEVTQTPSHQVTQMGQEVILRCVPISNHLYFYWYRQILGQKVEFLVSFYNNEISEKSEIFDDQFSVERPDGSNFTLKIRSTKLEDSAMYFCASTSARGSNEKLFFGSGTQLSVL.

This clone was counted a few times. The sample carries other DNA sequences with the same CDR3. The chain employs TRBV7-9 and TRBJ1-6, with 9 bases lining up with TRBD1. With V trimmed by 3 bases and J by 4 bases, 4 bases remained unmatched. The CDR3 has 16 amino acids. Per the germline V gene, CDR1 is SEHNR and CDR2 is FQNEAQ (reference sequence). CDR3 bases: TGTGCCAGCAGCTTTGGACAGGGGTTTTATAATTCACCCCTCCACTTT. As protein: CASSFGQGFYNSPLHF.

The chain's CDR3 is CASSISTNTQYF. The DNA for the CDR3 is TGTGCCAGTAGTATATCTACCAATACGCAGTATTTT. The V gene is TRBV19, the J gene TRBJ2-3; D gene unclear. Germline V gene lookup returns CDR1 LNHDA and CDR2 SQIVND (reference sequence). This CDR3 is built from 12 residues. Trimming shortened V by 2 bases and J by 7 bases, and 7 bases separated the two germline ends. The complete variable domain, with remaining parts taken from reference TRBV19 and TRBJ2-3, reads DGGITQSPKYLFRKEGQNVTLSCEQNLNHDAMYWYRQDPGQGLRLIYYSQIVNDFQKGDIAEGYSVSREKKESFPLTVTSAQKNPTAFYLCASSISTNTQYFGPGTRLTVL.

The chain recombines TRBV18 with TRBJ1-4; D gene uncertain. Trimming stripped 2 bases from V and 8 bases from J, with 9 bases between. The CDR3 contains 13 residues. Germline-derived CDR1 and CDR2 are KGHSH and LQKENI. CDR3 sequence reads: CASSPGLEEKLFF. CDR3 nucleotide sequence: TGTGCCAGCTCACCAGGTTTGGAGGAAAAACTGTTTTTT. Using reference TRBV18 and TRBJ1-4 for the parts outside the CDR3, the full variable domain is NAGVMQNPRHLVRRRGQEARLRCSPMKGHSHVYWYRQLPEEGLKFMVYLQKENIIDESGMPKERFSAEFPKEGPSILRIQQVVRGDSAAYFCASSPGLEEKLFFGSGTQLSVL.

The chain combines TRBV12-3 or TRBV12-4 with TRBJ1-2; D is possibly TRBD1 (6 bases). This CDR3 has 13 residues. V lost 3 bases to trimming and J lost 6 bases, with 11 bases between them. DNA for the CDR3: TGTGCCAGCAGTTTCGGGGGGCCAGATGGCTACACCTTC. This gives the protein CASSFGGPDGYTF.

A single count supports this clone. The chain recombines TRBV28 with TRBJ1-2; possible D gene TRBD1, 5 bases. Per the germline V gene, CDR1 is MDHEN and CDR2 is SYDVKM. With 5 bases removed from V and 6 bases from J, the gap between germline ends came to 16 bases. The CDR3 is 14 amino acids. DNA of the CDR3: TGTGCCAGCAGTAGCCCGGGACCCTGGGATGGCTACACCTTC. Its translation is CASSSPGPWDGYTF.

The V gene is TRBV7-2, the J gene TRBJ1-1; D ambiguous. The CDR3 length is 15 residues. The V end lost 6 bases, the J end lost 1 base, and 15 bases lay between the germline ends. Germline assignment: CDR1 SGHTA and CDR2 FQGNSA. The CDR3 is CASRRAGQTNTEAFF. The CDR3, as DNA: TGTGCCAGCAGGAGGGCCGGCCAGACGAACACTGAAGCTTTCTTT.

This chain uses TRBV12-3 or TRBV12-4 with TRBJ2-3; D is unclear. The CDR3 loop spans 13 amino acids. V shed 0 bases and J shed 1 base, with 2 bases lying between them. In nucleotides, the CDR3 is TGTGCCAGCAGTTTAGCAGGCACAGATACGCAGTATTTT. It codes for CASSLAGTDTQYF.

This chain links TRBV29-1 with TRBJ1-2; D is unresolved. V gave up 2 bases and J gave up 1 base, with 8 bases separating them. This CDR3 is 13 amino acids long. Germline values: CDR1 SQVTM, CDR2 ANQGSEA. CDR3: CSVEKAVNYGYTF. The DNA of the CDR3 is TGCAGCGTTGAAAAGGCGGTTAACTATGGCTACACCTTC. Complete variable domain (other parts from reference TRBV29-1 and TRBJ1-2): SAVISQKPSRDICQRGTSLTIQCQVDSQVTMMFWYRQQPGQSLTLIATANQGSEATYESGFVIDKFPISRPNLTFSTLTVSNMSPEDSSIYLCSVEKAVNYGYTFGSGTRLTVV.

The genes are TRBV7-6 and TRBJ1-1; TRBD1 might be the D (6 bases). The CDR3 covers 15 residues. Per germline, CDR1 SGHVS and CDR2 FNYEAQ. With 5 bases removed from V and 0 bases from J, the gap between germline ends came to 13 bases. CDR3 DNA: TGTGCCAGCAGCATGCCGACAGGCGTGAACACTGAAGCTTTCTTT. Translation: CASSMPTGVNTEAFF.

The CDR3: CASSQYGQMNTEAFF. For the CDR3, the DNA is TGTGCCAGCAGCCAATACGGCCAGATGAACACTGAAGCTTTCTTT. The chain recombines TRBV3-1 (or the pseudogene TRBV3-2) with TRBJ1-1; D gene uncertain. Trimming stripped 2 bases from V and 0 bases from J, with 10 bases between. The CDR3 extends over 15 amino acids. CDR1 LGHDT and CDR2 YNNKEL come from the germline V gene (reference sequence).

V is TRBV15 and J is TRBJ1-5; a possible D gene is TRBD1 (6 bases). Germline V lookup: CDR1 LNHNV, CDR2 YYDKDF (reference sequence). With 4 bases removed from V and 4 bases from J, the gap between germline ends came to 14 bases. There are 15 residues in the CDR3. In nucleotides, the CDR3 is TGTGCCACCAGCACCTCCGGGACATTTAATCAGCCCCAGCATTTT. It yields the protein CATSTSGTFNQPQHF.

In this sample, this clone turned up a few times. This rearrangement joins TRBV12-3 or TRBV12-4 to TRBJ1-6; D gene ambiguous. V lost 5 bases and J lost 10, with 12 bases in between. The CDR3 runs 13 residues. Written as DNA, the CDR3 is TGTGCCAGCAGTCTCGCAGTTTGGTCACCCCTCCACTTT. Its translation is CASSLAVWSPLHF.

This chain links TRBV18 with TRBJ2-7, with 7 bases identical to TRBD1. This CDR3 comprises 12 residues. Germline trimming cut 2 bases from V and 6 bases from J; bases unmatched to any gene: 1. Germline CDR1 KGHSH, CDR2 LQKENI. The CDR3 reads CASSPRGLEQYF. The CDR3 DNA reads as TGTGCCAGCTCACCAAGGGGGCTCGAGCAGTACTTC. Full variable domain (outside the CDR3, taken from reference TRBV18 and TRBJ2-7): NAGVMQNPRHLVRRRGQEARLRCSPMKGHSHVYWYRQLPEEGLKFMVYLQKENIIDESGMPKERFSAEFPKEGPSILRIQQVVRGDSAAYFCASSPRGLEQYFGPGTRLTVT.

The V and J genes are TRBV28 and TRBJ1-6; possible D gene TRBD1, 6 bases. V lost 6 bases to trimming and J lost 2 bases, with 14 bases between them. The CDR3 length is 16 residues. Germline V lookup: CDR1 MDHEN, CDR2 SYDVKM. DNA for the CDR3: TGTGCCAGCAGATCTTTGGGGGCAACCTATAATTCACCCCTCCACTTT. Protein product: CASRSLGATYNSPLHF.

J is TRBJ2-2 and V is TRBV19, with D perhaps matching TRBD1 (5 bases). This CDR3 comprises 13 residues. Trimming removed 2 bases at V and 7 bases at J, with 8 bases between. Germline lookup yields CDR1 LNHDA and CDR2 SQIVND (reference sequence). For the CDR3, the DNA is TGTGCCAGTAGTATACAGGGCCTCGGGGAGCTGTTTTTT. Its translation is CASSIQGLGELFF. Variable domain in full (rest from reference TRBV19 and TRBJ2-2): DGGITQSPKYLFRKEGQNVTLSCEQNLNHDAMYWYRQDPGQGLRLIYYSQIVNDFQKGDIAEGYSVSREKKESFPLTVTSAQKNPTAFYLCASSIQGLGELFFGEGSRLTVL.

The chain carries TRBV12-3 or TRBV12-4 and TRBJ2-7; TRBD2 might be the D (6 bases). This CDR3 spans 12 amino acids. V shed 5 bases and J shed 6 bases, with 11 bases lying between them. CDR3 loop: CASSVMGGEQYF. The CDR3 nucleotides are TGTGCCAGCAGTGTGATGGGGGGCGAGCAGTACTTC.

This chain connects TRBV19 to TRBJ1-1; no definite D call. Germline CDR1 LNHDA, CDR2 SQIVND (reference sequence). The V and J ends lost 5 bases and 0 bases respectively, with 7 bases between them. The CDR3 totals 13 residues. The CDR3, as DNA: TGTGCCAGTAGTGCCAACATGAACACTGAAGCTTTCTTT. It translates to CASSANMNTEAFF. Complete variable domain (other parts from reference TRBV19 and TRBJ1-1): DGGITQSPKYLFRKEGQNVTLSCEQNLNHDAMYWYRQDPGQGLRLIYYSQIVNDFQKGDIAEGYSVSREKKESFPLTVTSAQKNPTAFYLCASSANMNTEAFFGQGTRLTVV.

The rearrangement links TRBV29-1 to TRBJ1-2, with a tentative D call TRBD1 (5 bases). CDR3 length: 12 residues. V was pared by 4 bases and J by 2 bases, with 8 bases between. CDR1 is SQVTM and CDR2 is ANQGSEA in the germline V gene. CDR3 coding DNA: TGCAGCGTTGGGCCAGGGAACTATGGCTACACCTTC. Protein: CSVGPGNYGYTF.

The chain combines TRBV28 with TRBJ1-5; D uncertain. Germline CDR1 and CDR2: MDHEN and SYDVKM. The CDR3 consists of 17 residues. Trimming stripped 4 bases from V and 0 bases from J, with 16 bases between. Written as DNA, the CDR3 is TGTGCCAGCAGTTCACGGTTGGGCAGAAGTAGCAATCAGCCCCAGCATTTT. Translated: CASSSRLGRSSNQPQHF.

This clone was seen a few times. V usage is TRBV10-1 and J usage is TRBJ2-7; possibly TRBD1 for D (7 bases). From germline, CDR1 is WNHNN and CDR2 SYGVQD (reference sequence). V was cut by 6 bases and J by 3 bases, with 12 bases left in between. The CDR3 length is 13 residues. CDR3 bases: TGCGCCAGCAGCGCGGGACAGCTCTACGAGCAGTACTTC. Residues: CASSAGQLYEQYF.